The 11 T cell receptor beta chains listed next were all sequenced from one sample in a study of T cells in Graves' hyperthyroidism and ophthalmopathy. RNA transcripts gave rise to amplified TCR beta CDR3 regions. An initial round of RT-PCR targeting the TCR CDR3 relied on the HTBI primer set. TCRdb fed the multiplex PCR reads into MiXCR, producing one record per CDR3 protein. Of about 110,000 distinct CDR3 sequences in the sample, about 16% were seen once. Material: blood. Every receptor here comes from a woman in her forties or fifties with Graves' hyperthyroidism.

This clonotype came up many times. The V gene is TRBV6-1, the J gene TRBJ2-4, with 9 nucleotides matching TRBD1. Germline V gives CDR1 MNHNS, CDR2 SASEGT. This CDR3 has 17 amino acids. Losses at the gene ends were 6 bases for V and 0 bases for J; bases not matched to a gene: 9. The CDR3 DNA sequence: TGTGCCAGCAGCCGGGACAGGGATGTTGTAGCCAAAAACATTCAGTACTTC. It yields the protein CASSRDRDVVAKNIQYF.

This clonotype was counted many times. The chain carries TRBV4-1 and TRBJ2-1, with a possible D match to TRBD2 (5 bases). The CDR3 length is 15 residues. The germline CDR1 and CDR2 sequences are MGHRA and YSYEKL. Trimming took off 3 bases at V and 0 bases at J, with 9 bases between the two ends. CDR3 nucleotides: TGCGCCAGCAGCCAGGTAGCGACCTCCTACAATGAGCAGTTCTTC. This encodes CASSQVATSYNEQFF.

This clonotype was found a few times. The genes are TRBV10-2 and TRBJ2-6; 9 bases align to TRBD1. From germline, CDR1 is WSHSY and CDR2 SAAADI. The CDR3 runs to 17 residues. With V trimmed by 7 bases and J by 3 bases, 10 bases remained unmatched. The CDR3 sequence is CASIGQGRLGGANVLTF. The CDR3 coding sequence is TGCGCCAGCATTGGACAGGGGAGATTAGGTGGGGCCAACGTCCTGACTTTC.

The sample holds many counts of this clonotype. This sequence joins TRBV2 and TRBJ2-3; TRBD2 agrees at 7 bases. CDR1 and CDR2 from the germline V gene are SNHLY and FYNNEI. The CDR3 has 14 residues. V trimming: 6 bases; J trimming: 0 bases; junction bases outside the gene matches: 3. The CDR3 here is CASRAGPSTDTQYF. In nucleotides, the CDR3 is TGTGCCAGCAGAGCGGGACCTAGCACAGATACGCAGTATTTT.

This clonotype was found many times. One junction end does not reproduce the germline sequence, and a read error may be involved. This sequence joins TRBV7-9 and TRBJ2-3, with a possible D match to TRBD2 (6 bases). Per the germline V gene, CDR1 is SEHNR and CDR2 is FQNEAQ (reference sequence). The CDR3 extends over 14 amino acids. CDR3 nucleotides: TGTGCCAACAGCTTAGCTAGCGGCACAGATACGCAGTATTTT. Its protein product is CANSLASGTDTQYF.

In this sample, this clonotype is large. The chain has TRBV7-9 and TRBJ2-1; unclear D gene. Trimming pared 6 bases from V and 4 bases from J, leaving 19 bases between. Per the germline V gene, CDR1 is SEHNR and CDR2 is FQNEAQ (reference sequence). This CDR3 has 16 amino acids. CDR3 residues: CASSPPRQRSYNEQFF. The CDR3 coding sequence is TGTGCCAGCAGTCCCCCACGCCAGCGCTCATACAATGAGCAGTTCTTC.

This clonotype was recorded many times. The CDR3 region has the DNA TGTGCCAGCAGCTGGAGCTCTGGAAACACCATATATTTT. Its translation: CASSWSSGNTIYF. The chain carries TRBV28 and TRBJ1-3; D is unresolved. CDR1 and CDR2 from the germline V gene are MDHEN and SYDVKM. The germline V and J ends were trimmed by 6 bases and 0 bases, with 6 bases remaining between them. This CDR3 is 13 amino acids long.

In its sample, this clonotype was seen many times. The chain employs TRBV13 and TRBJ2-7; 8 bases map to TRBD2. This CDR3 comprises 15 residues. CDR1 is PRHDT and CDR2 is FYEKMQ in the germline V gene (reference sequence). Trimming cost V 0 bases and J 2 bases; bases outside gene matches: 3. The CDR3 DNA is TGTGCCAGCAGCTTAGGACTAGCGGAACCCTACGAGCAGTACGTC. It yields the protein CASSLGLAEPYEQYV.

The table lists this clonotype with many counts. V gene TRBV5-1 combines with J gene TRBJ2-3, with TRBD1 matching 9 bases. The CDR3 is 14 residues long. CDR1 is SGHRS, CDR2 YFSETQ, per germline. Trimming cost V 6 bases and J 3 bases; bases outside gene matches: 5. CDR3 DNA: TGCGCCAGCACACGACAGGGGGTGACAGATACGCAGTATTTT. This sequence encodes CASTRQGVTDTQYF.

This clonotype showed up many times. The chain links TRBV12-3 or TRBV12-4 to TRBJ1-3; D gene ambiguous. V was shortened by 3 bases and J by 7 bases, with 10 bases between the two germline ends. The CDR3 consists of 13 residues. Here the CDR3 reads CASSLNERNTIYF. CDR3 in DNA: TGTGCCAGCAGTTTGAACGAGCGGAACACCATATATTTT.

Many counts were recorded for this clonotype. J is TRBJ2-5 and V is TRBV2; unclear D gene. Looked up from germline, CDR1 is SNHLY and CDR2 is FYNNEI. Trimming cost V 8 bases and J 1 base, with 11 bases left between them. This CDR3 has 13 amino acids. The CDR3 loop is CASFTDGQETQYF. The CDR3 region has the DNA TGTGCCAGCTTCACCGACGGCCAAGAGACCCAGTACTTC.